The 7 T cell receptor beta chains in this list originate from one sample, sequenced in a study of blood T cell repertoires in COVID-19. Data came from immunoSEQ multiplex PCR; TCRdb stores just in-frame clones and leaves some out. This sample has 470,000 or so clones, with approximately 83% found just once. The sequenced material came from peripheral blood. All receptors derive from a human donor in a cohort sampled during active COVID-19.

The chain combines TRBV10-2 with TRBJ2-1, with TRBD2 matching 13 bases. V shed 2 bases and J 12 bases; nucleotides not matched to a gene: 10. The CDR3 consists of 16 residues. Looked up from germline, CDR1 is WSHSY and CDR2 is SAAADI. The CDR3: CASSELRTSGRGGQFF. In nucleotides, the CDR3 is TGCGCCAGCAGTGAGCTCCGGACTAGCGGGAGAGGTGGGCAGTTCTTC.

The chain is built from TRBV28 and TRBJ2-1, with a tentative D call TRBD2 (6 bases). Germline CDR1 reads MDHEN; CDR2 reads SYDVKM. V gave up 6 bases and J gave up 7 bases, with 16 bases separating them. This CDR3 has 14 amino acids. The CDR3 nucleotides read TGTGCCAGCAGCAGGGCGTCGGGAGAAAATGAGCAGTTCTTC. It specifies CASSRASGENEQFF.

This clone appeared once. The V call is TRBV29-1, the J call TRBJ1-5, with a weak D call TRBD1 (5 bases). Germline V gene lookup returns CDR1 SQVTM and CDR2 ANQGSEA. The CDR3 is 14 residues long. Trimming took off 0 bases at V and 9 bases at J, with 15 bases between the two ends. CDR3 DNA sequence: TGCAGCGTTGAAGACCAAGGACACCTGTGGCCCCAGCATTTT. It specifies CSVEDQGHLWPQHF.

This clone was observed a few times. The chain links TRBV7-2 to TRBJ1-3; 7 bases match TRBD1. The J segment lost 0 bases and the V segment lost 4 bases, leaving 3 bases of the junction unmatched. CDR1 and CDR2 (germline): SGHTA, FQGNSA. The CDR3 length is 15 residues. The CDR3, as DNA: TGTGCCAGCAGCTCGGACAGGAGCTCTGGAAACACCATATATTTT. Its protein is CASSSDRSSGNTIYF. Using reference TRBV7-2 and TRBJ1-3 for the parts outside the CDR3, the full variable domain is GAGVSQSPSNKVTEKGKDVELRCDPISGHTALYWYRQSLGQGLEFLIYFQGNSAPDKSGLPSDRFSAERTGGSVSTLTIQRTQQEDSAVYLCASSSDRSSGNTIYFGEGSWLTVV.

The rearrangement joins TRBV9 to TRBJ2-1; the D gene is possibly TRBD2 (5 bases). The V end was cut by 3 bases, the J end by 1 base, with 14 bases between. CDR3 size: 16 residues. Germline V CDR1 and CDR2: SGDLS, YYNGEE. CDR3 amino acids: CASSEEARASYNEQFF. CDR3 DNA: TGTGCCAGCAGCGAAGAAGCGAGGGCTTCCTACAATGAGCAGTTCTTC. Supplemented by reference TRBV9 and TRBJ2-1, the full variable domain reads DSGVTQTPKHLITATGQRVTLRCSPRSGDLSVYWYQQSLDQGLQFLIQYYNGEERAKGNILERFSAQQFPDLHSELNLSSLELGDSALYFCASSEEARASYNEQFFGPGTRLTVL.

In this sample, this clone turned up a few times. The rearrangement uses TRBV12-5 and TRBJ1-3, with D possibly being TRBD1 (6 bases). Trimming left V 0 bases short and J 4 bases short, with 10 bases between. CDR3 length: 15 amino acids. Per germline, CDR1 LGHNT and CDR2 FRNRAP. Here the CDR3 reads CASGLVVGQGNTIYF. The CDR3 DNA is TGTGCTAGTGGTTTGGTAGTCGGACAGGGAAACACCATATATTTT.

The CDR3 region has the DNA TGCAGTGCTGCCAGGAACACTGAAGCTTTCTTT. This translates into CSAARNTEAFF. The J gene is TRBJ1-1, the V gene TRBV20-1; D uncertain. The V end was cut by 5 bases, the J end by 1 base, with 5 bases between. The CDR3 covers 11 residues. Germline-derived CDR1 and CDR2 are DFQATT and SNEGSKA (reference sequence).